This note documents a single T cell receptor beta chain sequence. The record originates from a study of blood T cell repertoires in COVID-19. The overall study: From T cells, B-cell-depleted T cells, or PBMCs came the material, which was cDNA or gDNA.

Libraries were prepared by immunoSEQ multiplex PCR; TCRdb keeps only in-frame clonotypes and omits some of them. The data contain under 150,000 clones, roughly 84% of them seen just once; the ten biggest clones take up around 5.5%. Those who participated ranged in age from roughly 18 to 100 years and resided in about 24 US areas. Participant reports of clinical history set cohort assignment. Deletions cut 2 bases from V and 6 bases from J, with 7 bases between. Germline loops: CDR1 MNHNY, CDR2 SVGAGI (reference sequence). This CDR3 has 13 amino acids. This receptor was identified in a man aged 40-49 years with acute COVID-19. This chain links TRBV6-6 with TRBJ2-2; D ambiguous. Specimen: PBMCs or T cells enriched from blood (not recorded which). DNA of the CDR3: TGTGCCAGCAGTTACACAGAAGCCGGGGAGCTGTTTTTT. It yields the protein CASSYTEAGELFF.